This TCR beta chain came from a study of CD8 T cells in Susac syndrome. With V trimmed by 3 bases and J by 3 bases, 11 bases remained unmatched. This CDR3 region has 16 residues. An input of roughly 0.5 to 1 ug of RNA was subjected to reverse transcription using random hexamers. TCRdb reanalysed the immunoSEQ multiplex PCR reads using MiXCR and keeps one entry per CDR3 protein. The repertoire holds fewer than 250,000 distinct CDR3 sequences, with approximately 94% as singletons. V is TRBV12-3 or TRBV12-4 and J is TRBJ2-7, with 7 positions matching TRBD1. This receptor was obtained from a human donor in good health. The sample comprised CD4+ T cells from PBMCs. The CDR3 is CASSLGRTGQDYEQYV. DNA for the CDR3: TGTGCCAGCAGTTTGGGACGGACCGGACAGGACTACGAGCAGTACGTC.